These 3 T cell receptor beta chains came from one sample sequenced in a study of blood T cell repertoires in COVID-19 (dated by TCRdb to 2018 to 2021). The library was obtained by the immunoSEQ multiplex PCR assay. As stored in TCRdb, this immuneACCESS dataset retains in-frame rearrangements with V and J assigned. A fraction of the clones does not appear; measured against another copy, unresolved V genes explain less than half of the discrepancy, and the remainder lacks a known reason. This sample gives about 56,000 clones in total; 75% to 90% of them show up just once. The top ten hold around two fifths of the sample. The sample comprised peripheral blood. The origin of the receptors is a woman aged 60 to 75 with COVID-19, enrolled during active disease.

The rearrangement links TRBV28 to TRBJ1-6, with a possible D match to TRBD1 (6 bases). Deletions cut 6 bases from V and 13 bases from J, with 22 bases between. Germline V gene lookup returns CDR1 MDHEN and CDR2 SYDVKM. This CDR3 is built from 15 residues. CDR3 in amino acids: CASSPHGGGANPLHF. The CDR3 nucleotides are TGTGCCAGCAGCCCCCACGGGGGGGGCGCGAATCCCCTCCACTTT.

The chain joins TRBV27 to TRBJ2-1; TRBD2 agrees at 13 bases. This CDR3 spans 15 amino acids. Germline V lookup: CDR1 MNHEY, CDR2 SMNVEV (reference sequence). V lost 4 bases, J lost 9 bases, and 6 bases stayed unmatched. As DNA, the CDR3 is TGTGCCAGCAGTTCCTCCGGACTAGCGGGGGTTGAGCAGTTCTTC. It yields the protein CASSSSGLAGVEQFF.

V and J are TRBV24-1 and TRBJ1-2; D might be TRBD1 (6 bases). Germline V gene data show CDR1 as KGHDR and CDR2 as SFDVKD. The CDR3 sequence is 14 residues long. V lost 9 bases and J 2 bases, leaving 15 bases between the germline ends. The DNA for the CDR3 is TGTGCCACCGCCGCTGGACAGCAGAACTATGGCTACACCTTC. Translating gives CATAAGQQNYGYTF.